A single sample is the source of the 14 T cell receptor beta chains below, sequenced in a study of cytomegalovirus exposure and HLA in healthy donors (dated by TCRdb to 2017 to 2019). The method behind the library was the immunoSEQ multiplex PCR assay. A mixture of 60 forward primers for TCR Vbeta segments and 13 reverse primers for TCR Jbeta segments was used in the multiplex PCR. The source is immuneACCESS, and TCRdb retained only in-frame sequences with V and J called. Part of the clones is not carried over; for the studies checked, unresolved V genes explain less than half of this, and the remainder is unexplained. The sample has about 140,000 clones on record. The top ten clones comprise 2% to 2.5% of the sample. Source material: PBMCs. The receptors come from a woman aged 18-29 years in good health and CMV-seronegative.

This sequence joins TRBV4-3 and TRBJ2-2; 9 bases map to TRBD2. The ends lost 0 bases at V and 3 bases at J; junction bases unmatched: 5. CDR3 size: 17 residues. Germline lookup yields CDR1 LGHNA and CDR2 YSLEER. The CDR3 loop reads CASSQEGLAGYTGELFF. The CDR3 nucleotides are TGCGCCAGCAGCCAAGAAGGCCTAGCGGGGTACACCGGGGAGCTGTTTTTT.

This sequence joins TRBV6-1 and TRBJ2-1; tentative D call: TRBD1 (5 bases). V was trimmed by 6 bases and J by 1 base, leaving 10 bases between them. Per the germline V gene, CDR1 is MNHNS and CDR2 is SASEGT. This CDR3 is 14 amino acids long. The CDR3 DNA follows: TGTGCCAGCAGGACGGACATTTCCTACAATGAGCAGTTCTTC. It specifies CASRTDISYNEQFF.

This chain links TRBV9 with TRBJ2-1; D gene ambiguous. The CDR3 is 15 residues long. The V end was cut by 4 bases, the J end by 5 bases, with 16 bases between. Germline V gene lookup returns CDR1 SGDLS and CDR2 YYNGEE. The CDR3 coding sequence is TGTGCCAGCAGCCCAAGCCTCCTAGGAGACAATGAGCAGTTCTTC. This encodes CASSPSLLGDNEQFF.

This chain joins TRBV9 and TRBJ2-2; 7 nucleotides line up with TRBD1. This CDR3 region has 17 residues. Trimming took 4 bases from V and 5 from J; bases not matched to a gene: 14. Germline values: CDR1 SGDLS, CDR2 YYNGEE. The CDR3 sequence: CASSLFSTGPETGELFF. In nucleotides, the CDR3 is TGTGCCAGCAGCTTGTTCTCGACAGGGCCGGAGACCGGGGAGCTGTTTTTT.

The genes are TRBV11-2 and TRBJ1-3, with 7 bases lining up with TRBD1. This CDR3 region has 14 residues. V shed 6 bases, J shed 2 bases, and the junction held 4 bases outside the gene matches. The V gene's germline CDR1 is SGHAT and CDR2 FQNNGV. CDR3 sequence (DNA): TGTGCCAGCAGTCGGGGGACAGCTGGAAACACCATATATTTT. Translating gives CASSRGTAGNTIYF.

The rearrangement uses TRBV7-2 and TRBJ2-3, with no clear D. Germline V gives CDR1 SGHTA, CDR2 FQGNSA. Trimming took 5 bases from V and 1 from J, leaving 16 bases between them. The CDR3 spans 16 residues. For the CDR3, the DNA is TGTGCCAGCAGCCCATTTAGCAGCTCGGGCACAGATACGCAGTATTTT. Translating it yields CASSPFSSSGTDTQYF.

V gene TRBV28 combines with J gene TRBJ1-4, with D perhaps TRBD1 (5 bases). The CDR3 loop spans 15 amino acids. CDR1 is MDHEN and CDR2 is SYDVKM in the germline V gene. Deletions cut 11 bases from V and 0 bases from J, with 16 bases between. The CDR3 is CAPREGFATNEKLFF. The CDR3 nucleotides read TGTGCCCCGAGGGAGGGGTTTGCAACTAATGAAAAACTGTTTTTT. Variable domain in full (rest from reference TRBV28 and TRBJ1-4): DVKVTQSSRYLVKRTGEKVFLECVQDMDHENMFWYRQDPGLGLRLIYFSYDVKMKEKGDIPEGYSVSREKKERFSLILESASTNQTSMYLCAPREGFATNEKLFFGSGTQLSVL.

The rearrangement uses TRBV9 and TRBJ2-1; 8 nucleotides agree with TRBD2. The ends lost 0 bases at V and 1 base at J; junction bases unmatched: 6. This CDR3 is 17 amino acids long. CDR1 and CDR2 (germline): SGDLS, YYNGEE. The CDR3 DNA reads TGTGCCAGCAGCGTAGCCCCCCAGCGGGAGTCCTACAATGAGCAGTTCTTC. This codes for CASSVAPQRESYNEQFF.

The rearrangement uses TRBV5-1 and TRBJ2-7; 9 bases map to TRBD1. The CDR3 covers 15 residues. CDR1 and CDR2 from the germline V gene are SGHRS and YFSETQ. Trimming took 4 bases from V and 2 from J; bases not matched to a gene: 7. In DNA, the CDR3 is TGCGCCAGCAGCCCACCTACAGGGGGCACCTACGAGCAGTACTTC. It codes for CASSPPTGGTYEQYF.

In nucleotides, the CDR3 is TGTGCCCTCCCGGGACAGGGAATTGGCTACACCTTC. It codes for CALPGQGIGYTF. The V and J genes are TRBV30 and TRBJ1-2; 9 bases fit TRBD1. The CDR3 runs 12 residues. The V gene end was trimmed by 8 bases and the J gene end by 7 bases; junction bases not matched to a gene: 8. Per germline, CDR1 GTSNPN and CDR2 SVGIG (reference sequence).

The J gene is TRBJ1-4, the V gene TRBV7-2, with 7 bases that match TRBD1. The trim removed 5 bases at V and 7 bases at J, leaving 10 bases unmatched. Germline V CDR1 and CDR2: SGHTA, FQGNSA. The CDR3 is 15 amino acids. CDR3 sequence reads: CASSPRRGRVEKLFF. The CDR3 nucleotides read TGTGCCAGCAGCCCAAGGAGGGGGCGGGTTGAAAAACTGTTTTTT.

The V call is TRBV19, the J call TRBJ1-5, with D maybe TRBD1 (5 bases). The CDR3 length is 13 residues. V lost 6 bases and J lost 4, with 10 bases in between. The germline V gene encodes CDR1 LNHDA and CDR2 SQIVND (reference sequence). The CDR3 sequence is CASSLQANQPQHF. As DNA, the CDR3 is TGTGCCAGTAGCTTACAGGCGAATCAGCCCCAGCATTTT.

V is TRBV6-4 and J is TRBJ2-2; possible D gene TRBD1, 6 bases. This CDR3 spans 13 amino acids. The V and J ends lost 8 bases and 2 bases respectively, with 9 bases between them. Germline V CDR1 and CDR2: MRHNA, SNTAGT. In DNA form, the CDR3 reads TGTGCCAGCCGGGACATTAACACCGGGGAGCTGTTTTTT. Translating gives CASRDINTGELFF.

CDR3 in amino acids: CASSWTGISNQPQHF. The CDR3 nucleotides read TGTGCCAGCAGTTGGACAGGGATTAGCAATCAGCCCCAGCATTTT. The chain employs TRBV28 and TRBJ1-5, with 8 bases that match TRBD1. V dropped 4 bases and J dropped 0; count of bases not matched to a gene: 2. The CDR3 spans 15 residues. The germline V gene has CDR1 MDHEN and CDR2 SYDVKM. The full variable domain, rest sourced from reference TRBV28 and TRBJ1-5, is DVKVTQSSRYLVKRTGEKVFLECVQDMDHENMFWYRQDPGLGLRLIYFSYDVKMKEKGDIPEGYSVSREKKERFSLILESASTNQTSMYLCASSWTGISNQPQHFGDGTRLSIL.